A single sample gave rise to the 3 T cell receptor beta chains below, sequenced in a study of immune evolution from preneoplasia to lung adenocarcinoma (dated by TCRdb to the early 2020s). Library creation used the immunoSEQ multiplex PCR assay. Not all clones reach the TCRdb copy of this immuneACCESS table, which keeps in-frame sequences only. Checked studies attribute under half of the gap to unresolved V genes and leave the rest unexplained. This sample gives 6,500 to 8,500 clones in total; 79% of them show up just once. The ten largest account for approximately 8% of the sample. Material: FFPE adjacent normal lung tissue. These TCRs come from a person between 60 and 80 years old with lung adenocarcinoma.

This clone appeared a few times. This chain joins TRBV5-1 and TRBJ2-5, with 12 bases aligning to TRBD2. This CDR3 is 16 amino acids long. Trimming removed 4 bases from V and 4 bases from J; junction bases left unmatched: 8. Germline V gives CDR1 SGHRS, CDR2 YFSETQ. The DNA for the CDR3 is TGCGCCAGCAGCACCACTCTAGCGGGAGGGGGAGAGACCCAGTACTTC. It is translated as CASSTTLAGGGETQYF.

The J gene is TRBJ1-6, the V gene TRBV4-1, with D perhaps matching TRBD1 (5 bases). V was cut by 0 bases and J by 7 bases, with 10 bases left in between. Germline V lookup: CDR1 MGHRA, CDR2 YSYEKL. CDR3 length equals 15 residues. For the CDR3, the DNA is TGCGCCAGCAGCCAAGATGGGGGTCTAAATTCACCCCTCCACTTT. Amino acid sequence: CASSQDGGLNSPLHF.

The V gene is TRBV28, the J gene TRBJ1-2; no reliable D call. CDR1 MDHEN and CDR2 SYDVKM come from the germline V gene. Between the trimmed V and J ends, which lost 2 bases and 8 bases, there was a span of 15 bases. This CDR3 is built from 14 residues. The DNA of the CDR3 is TGTGCCAGCAGTTTAAACGGGCACTCGACCGGCTACACCTTC. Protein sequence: CASSLNGHSTGYTF.